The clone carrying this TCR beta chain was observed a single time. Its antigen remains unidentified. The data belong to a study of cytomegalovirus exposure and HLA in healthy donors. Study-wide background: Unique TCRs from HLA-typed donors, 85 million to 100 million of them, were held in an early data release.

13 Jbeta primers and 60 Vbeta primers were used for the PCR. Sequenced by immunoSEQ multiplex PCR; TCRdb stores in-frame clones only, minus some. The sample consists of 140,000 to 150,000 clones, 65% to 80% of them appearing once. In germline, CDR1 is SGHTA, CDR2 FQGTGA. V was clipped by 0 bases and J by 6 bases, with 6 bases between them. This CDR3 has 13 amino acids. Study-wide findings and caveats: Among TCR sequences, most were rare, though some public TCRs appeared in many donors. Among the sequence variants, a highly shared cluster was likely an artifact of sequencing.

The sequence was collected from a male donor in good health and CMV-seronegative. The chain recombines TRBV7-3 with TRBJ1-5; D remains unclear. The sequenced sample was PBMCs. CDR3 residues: CASSLTVSQPQHF. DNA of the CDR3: TGTGCCAGCAGCTTAACGGTGAGTCAGCCCCAGCATTTT.